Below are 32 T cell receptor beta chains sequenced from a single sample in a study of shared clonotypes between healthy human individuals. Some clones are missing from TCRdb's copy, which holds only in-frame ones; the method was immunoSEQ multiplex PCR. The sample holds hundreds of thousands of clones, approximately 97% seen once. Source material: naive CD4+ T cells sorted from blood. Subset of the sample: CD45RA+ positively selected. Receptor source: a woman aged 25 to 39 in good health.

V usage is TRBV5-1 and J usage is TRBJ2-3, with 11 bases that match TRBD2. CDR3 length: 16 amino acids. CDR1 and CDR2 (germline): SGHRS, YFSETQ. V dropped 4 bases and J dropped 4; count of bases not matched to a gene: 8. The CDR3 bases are TGCGCCAGCAGCGCTATACTAGCGGGAGCCTCAGATACGCAGTATTTT. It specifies CASSAILAGASDTQYF.

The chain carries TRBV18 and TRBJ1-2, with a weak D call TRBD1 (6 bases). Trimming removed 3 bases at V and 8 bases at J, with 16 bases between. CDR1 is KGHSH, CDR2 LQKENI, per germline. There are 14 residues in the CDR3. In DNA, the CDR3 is TGTGCCAGCTCACCCTCCGGGGGGGCGGGAGGCTACACCTTC. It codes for CASSPSGGAGGYTF.

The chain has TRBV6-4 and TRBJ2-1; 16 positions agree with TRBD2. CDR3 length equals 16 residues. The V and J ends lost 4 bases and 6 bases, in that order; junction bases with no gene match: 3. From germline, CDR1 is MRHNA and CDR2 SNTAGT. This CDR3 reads CASSGGLAGGPNEQFF. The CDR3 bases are TGTGCCAGCAGTGGGGGACTAGCGGGAGGGCCCAATGAGCAGTTCTTC.

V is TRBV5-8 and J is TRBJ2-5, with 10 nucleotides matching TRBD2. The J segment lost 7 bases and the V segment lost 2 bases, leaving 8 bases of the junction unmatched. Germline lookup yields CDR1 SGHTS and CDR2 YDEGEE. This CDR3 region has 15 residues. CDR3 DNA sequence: TGTGCCAGCAGCTTTTTAGCGGGAGGTTTCAGGACCCAGTACTTC. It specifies CASSFLAGGFRTQYF.

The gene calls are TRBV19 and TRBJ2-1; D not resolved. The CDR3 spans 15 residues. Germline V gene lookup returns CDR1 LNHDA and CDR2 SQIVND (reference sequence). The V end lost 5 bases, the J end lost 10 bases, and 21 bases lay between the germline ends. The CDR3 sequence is CASSPRNFGLREQFF. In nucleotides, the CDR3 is TGTGCCAGTAGTCCCCGTAACTTCGGGCTCCGGGAGCAGTTCTTC.

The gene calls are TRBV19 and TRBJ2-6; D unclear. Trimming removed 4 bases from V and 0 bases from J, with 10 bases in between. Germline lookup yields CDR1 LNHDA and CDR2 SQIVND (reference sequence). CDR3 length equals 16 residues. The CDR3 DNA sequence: TGTGCCAGTAGTAGGAGCCACACCTCTGGGGCCAACGTCCTGACTTTC. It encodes CASSRSHTSGANVLTF.

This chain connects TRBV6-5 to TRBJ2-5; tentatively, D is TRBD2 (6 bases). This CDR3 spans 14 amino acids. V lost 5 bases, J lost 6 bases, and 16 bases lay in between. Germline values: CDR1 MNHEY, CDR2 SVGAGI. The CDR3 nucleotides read TGTGCCAGCAGTCGGGGGAGAGGCGGGCAGACCCAGTACTTC. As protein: CASSRGRGGQTQYF.

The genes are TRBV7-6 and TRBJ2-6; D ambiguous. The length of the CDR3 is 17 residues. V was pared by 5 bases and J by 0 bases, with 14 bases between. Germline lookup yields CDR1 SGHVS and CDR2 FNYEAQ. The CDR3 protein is CASSPLGVLSGANVLTF. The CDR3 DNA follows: TGTGCCAGCAGCCCCTTGGGCGTCCTCTCTGGGGCCAACGTCCTGACTTTC.

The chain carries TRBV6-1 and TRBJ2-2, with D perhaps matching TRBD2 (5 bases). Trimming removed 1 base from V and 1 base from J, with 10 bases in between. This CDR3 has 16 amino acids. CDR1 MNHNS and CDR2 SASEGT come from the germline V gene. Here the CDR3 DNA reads TGTGCCAGCAGTGAAGGTATAGCGAAGAACACCGGGGAGCTGTTTTTT. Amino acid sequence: CASSEGIAKNTGELFF.

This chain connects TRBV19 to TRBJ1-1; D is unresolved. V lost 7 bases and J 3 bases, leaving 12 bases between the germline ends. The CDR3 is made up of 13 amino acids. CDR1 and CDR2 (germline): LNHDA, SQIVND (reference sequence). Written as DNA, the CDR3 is TGTGCCAGTAACGGCAGGAGGGACACTGAAGCTTTCTTT. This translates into CASNGRRDTEAFF.

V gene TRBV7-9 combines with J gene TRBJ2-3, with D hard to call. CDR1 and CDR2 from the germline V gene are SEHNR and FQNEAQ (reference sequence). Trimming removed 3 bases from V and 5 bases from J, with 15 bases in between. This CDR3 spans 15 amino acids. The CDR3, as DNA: TGTGCCAGCAGCTTTCTTTTCGGGCGTGTAGATACGCAGTATTTT. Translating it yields CASSFLFGRVDTQYF.

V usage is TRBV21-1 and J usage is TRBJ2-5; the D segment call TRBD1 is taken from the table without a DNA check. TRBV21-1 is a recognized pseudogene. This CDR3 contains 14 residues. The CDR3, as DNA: TGTGCCAGCACCGGGTCCGGGACATCAGAGACCCAGTACTTC. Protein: CASTGSGTSETQYF.

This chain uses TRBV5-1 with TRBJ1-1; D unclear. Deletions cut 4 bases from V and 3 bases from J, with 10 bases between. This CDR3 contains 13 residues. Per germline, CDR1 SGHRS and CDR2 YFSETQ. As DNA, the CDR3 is TGCGCCAGCAGCCCAGTCACCTACACTGAAGCTTTCTTT. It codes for CASSPVTYTEAFF. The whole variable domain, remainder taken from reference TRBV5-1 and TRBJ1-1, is KAGVTQTPRYLIKTRGQQVTLSCSPISGHRSVSWYQQTPGQGLQFLFEYFSETQRNKGNFPGRFSGRQFSNSRSEMNVSTLELGDSALYLCASSPVTYTEAFFGQGTRLTVV.

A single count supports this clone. CDR3 sequence (DNA): TGTGCCAGCAGCGTATTATGGAACACTGAAGCTTTCTTT. Translating gives CASSVLWNTEAFF. V and J are TRBV9 and TRBJ1-1; D call uncertain. From germline, CDR1 is SGDLS and CDR2 YYNGEE. The CDR3 runs to 13 residues. V was pared by 1 base and J by 1 base, with 5 bases between.

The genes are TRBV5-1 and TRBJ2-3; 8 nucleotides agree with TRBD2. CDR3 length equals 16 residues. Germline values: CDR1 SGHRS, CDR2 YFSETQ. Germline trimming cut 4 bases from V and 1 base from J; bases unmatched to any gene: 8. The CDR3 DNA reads TGCGCCAGCAGCCTGAGAACTAGCGGACGCACAGATACGCAGTATTTT. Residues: CASSLRTSGRTDTQYF.

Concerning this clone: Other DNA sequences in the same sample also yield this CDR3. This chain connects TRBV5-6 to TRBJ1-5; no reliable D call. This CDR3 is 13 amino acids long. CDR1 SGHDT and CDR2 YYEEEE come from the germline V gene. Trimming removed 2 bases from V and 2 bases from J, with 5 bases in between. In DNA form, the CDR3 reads TGTGCCAGCAGCTTAAGGGGCAATCAGCCCCAGCATTTT. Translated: CASSLRGNQPQHF.

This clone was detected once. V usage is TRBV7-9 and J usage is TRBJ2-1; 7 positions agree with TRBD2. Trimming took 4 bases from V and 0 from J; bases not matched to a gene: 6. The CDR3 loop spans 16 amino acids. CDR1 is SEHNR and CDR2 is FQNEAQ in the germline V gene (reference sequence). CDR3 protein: CASSSGAGISYNEQFF. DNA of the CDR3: TGTGCCAGCAGCTCCGGAGCGGGAATCTCCTACAATGAGCAGTTCTTC.

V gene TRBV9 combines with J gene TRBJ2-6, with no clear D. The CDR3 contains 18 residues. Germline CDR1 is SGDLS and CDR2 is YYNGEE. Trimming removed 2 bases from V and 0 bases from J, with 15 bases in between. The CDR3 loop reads CASSVGSTQVSGANVLTF. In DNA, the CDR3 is TGTGCCAGCAGCGTTGGCAGCACCCAGGTCTCTGGGGCCAACGTCCTGACTTTC.

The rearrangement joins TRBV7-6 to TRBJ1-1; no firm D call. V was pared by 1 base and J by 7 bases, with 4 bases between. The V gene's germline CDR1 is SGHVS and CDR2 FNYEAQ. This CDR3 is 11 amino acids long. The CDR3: CASSLDDEAFF. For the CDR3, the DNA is TGTGCCAGCAGCTTAGATGATGAAGCTTTCTTT.

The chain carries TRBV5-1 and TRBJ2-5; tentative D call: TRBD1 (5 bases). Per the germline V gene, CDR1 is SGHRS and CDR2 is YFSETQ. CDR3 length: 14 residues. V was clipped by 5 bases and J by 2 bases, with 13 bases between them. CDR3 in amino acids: CASRSGAVQETQYF. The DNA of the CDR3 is TGCGCCAGCAGATCTGGGGCAGTTCAAGAGACCCAGTACTTC.

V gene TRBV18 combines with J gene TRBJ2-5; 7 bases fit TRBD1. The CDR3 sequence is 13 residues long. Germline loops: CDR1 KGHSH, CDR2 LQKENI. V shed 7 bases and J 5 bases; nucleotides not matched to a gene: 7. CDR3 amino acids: CASLGQWSETQYF. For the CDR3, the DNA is TGTGCCAGCTTGGGACAGTGGTCGGAGACCCAGTACTTC.

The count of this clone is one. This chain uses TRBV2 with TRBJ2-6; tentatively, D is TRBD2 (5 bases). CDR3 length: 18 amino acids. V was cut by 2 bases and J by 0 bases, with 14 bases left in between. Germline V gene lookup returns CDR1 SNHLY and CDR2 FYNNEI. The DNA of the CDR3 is TGTGCCAGCAGTGAAATGGGGAGCTCGAGCTCTGGGGCCAACGTCCTGACTTTC. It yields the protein CASSEMGSSSSGANVLTF.

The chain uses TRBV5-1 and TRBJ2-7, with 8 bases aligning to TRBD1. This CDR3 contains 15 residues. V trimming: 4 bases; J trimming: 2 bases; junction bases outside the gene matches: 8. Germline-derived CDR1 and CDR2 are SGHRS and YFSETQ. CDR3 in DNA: TGCGCCAGCAGCGCCGGGACAGGTGTAACCTACGAGCAGTACTTC. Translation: CASSAGTGVTYEQYF.

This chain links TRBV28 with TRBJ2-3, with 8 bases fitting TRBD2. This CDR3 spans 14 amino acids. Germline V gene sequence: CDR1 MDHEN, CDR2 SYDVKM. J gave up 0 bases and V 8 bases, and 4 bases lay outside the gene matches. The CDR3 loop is CASGTGGSTDTQYF. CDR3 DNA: TGTGCCAGCGGAACGGGAGGGAGCACAGATACGCAGTATTTT.

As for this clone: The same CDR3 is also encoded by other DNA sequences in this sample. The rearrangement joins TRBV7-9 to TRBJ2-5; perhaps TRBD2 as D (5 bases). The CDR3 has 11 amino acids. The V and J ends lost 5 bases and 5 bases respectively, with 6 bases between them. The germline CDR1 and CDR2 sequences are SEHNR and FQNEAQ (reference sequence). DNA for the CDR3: TGTGCCAGCAGCCCGGGGGAGACCCAGTACTTC. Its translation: CASSPGETQYF. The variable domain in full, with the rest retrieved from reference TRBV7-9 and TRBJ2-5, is DTGVSQNPRHKITKRGQNVTFRCDPISEHNRLYWYRQTLGQGPEFLTYFQNEAQLEKSRLLSDRFSAERPKGSFSTLEIQRTEQGDSAMYLCASSPGETQYFGPGTRLLVL.

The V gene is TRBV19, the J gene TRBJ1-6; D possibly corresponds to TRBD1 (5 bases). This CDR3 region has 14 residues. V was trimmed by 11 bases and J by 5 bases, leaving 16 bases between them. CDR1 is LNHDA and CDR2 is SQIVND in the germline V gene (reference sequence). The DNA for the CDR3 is TGTGCCGTCCGAGCCCCGGGGGATAATTCACCCCTCCACTTT. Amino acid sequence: CAVRAPGDNSPLHF.

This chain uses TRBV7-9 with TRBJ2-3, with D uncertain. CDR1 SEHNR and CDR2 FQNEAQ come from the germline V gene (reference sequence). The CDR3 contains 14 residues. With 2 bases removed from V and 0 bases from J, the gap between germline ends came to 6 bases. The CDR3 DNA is TGTGCCAGCAGCTTACAATTGAGCACAGATACGCAGTATTTT. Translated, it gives CASSLQLSTDTQYF.

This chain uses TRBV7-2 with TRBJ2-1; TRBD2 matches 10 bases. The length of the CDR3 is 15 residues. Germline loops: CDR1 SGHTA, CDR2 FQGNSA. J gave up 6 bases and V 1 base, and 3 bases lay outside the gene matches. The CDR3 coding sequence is TGTGCCAGCAGCTTAGAGCTAGCGGGAGTCAATGAGCAGTTCTTC. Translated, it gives CASSLELAGVNEQFF.

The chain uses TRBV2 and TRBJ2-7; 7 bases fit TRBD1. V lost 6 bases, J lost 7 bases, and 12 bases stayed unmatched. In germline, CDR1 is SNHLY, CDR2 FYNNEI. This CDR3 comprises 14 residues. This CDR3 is CASSPSDRTREQYF. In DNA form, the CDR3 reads TGTGCCAGCAGCCCGTCGGACAGGACGAGGGAGCAGTACTTC.

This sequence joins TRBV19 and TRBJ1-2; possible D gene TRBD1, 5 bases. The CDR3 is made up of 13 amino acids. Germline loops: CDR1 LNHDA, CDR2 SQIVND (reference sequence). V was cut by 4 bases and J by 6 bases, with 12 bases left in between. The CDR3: CASSTDQGNGYTF. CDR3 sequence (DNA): TGTGCCAGTAGTACCGACCAGGGTAATGGCTACACCTTC.

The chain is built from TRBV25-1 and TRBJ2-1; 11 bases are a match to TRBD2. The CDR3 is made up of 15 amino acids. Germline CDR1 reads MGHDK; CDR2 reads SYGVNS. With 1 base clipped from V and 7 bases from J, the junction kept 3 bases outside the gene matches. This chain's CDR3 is CASSELTSGANEQFF. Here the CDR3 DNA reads TGTGCCAGCAGTGAATTGACTAGCGGGGCAAATGAGCAGTTCTTC.

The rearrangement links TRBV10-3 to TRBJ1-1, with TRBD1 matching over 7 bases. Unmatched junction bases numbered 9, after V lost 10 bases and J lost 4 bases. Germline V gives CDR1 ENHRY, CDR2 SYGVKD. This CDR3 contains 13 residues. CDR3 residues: CATRQGWGTEAFF. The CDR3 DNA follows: TGTGCCACCAGACAGGGATGGGGCACTGAAGCTTTCTTT.